Presented here are 8 T cell receptor beta chains from one specimen sequenced in a study of T cell repertoires in cytomegalovirus infection. TCRdb passed the reads through MiXCR, listing each CDR3 protein once. The data contain 550,000 to 850,000 distinct CDR3 sequences, around 35% of them singletons. No antigens are known for them. Specimen: cultured PBMCs, collected from culture after CMV antigen stimulation. The receptors stem from a human donor in good health (CMV status not recorded). Some clones in this sample may be carry-over from other donors' samples.

This clonotype came up many times. The V call is TRBV12-3 or TRBV12-4, the J call TRBJ2-7; tentatively, D is TRBD1 (6 bases). V gave up 6 bases and J gave up 2 bases, with 17 bases separating them. The CDR3 consists of 15 residues. The chain's CDR3 is CASSSGAVFPYEQYF. CDR3 coding DNA: TGTGCCAGCAGCTCAGGGGCCGTCTTTCCCTACGAGCAGTACTTC.

J is TRBJ2-3 and V is TRBV10-3; weak D call: TRBD2 (6 bases). CDR1 is ENHRY and CDR2 is SYGVKD in the germline V gene. The V end lost 4 bases, the J end lost 4 bases, and 9 bases lay between the germline ends. This CDR3 region has 13 residues. CDR3 DNA: TGTGCCATCAGTGCCCCGGGGGCAGATACGCAGTATTTT. It yields the protein CAISAPGADTQYF.

This clonotype turned up a few times. A read error may account for a junction end that differs from germline. The CDR3 region is CASRISGSSSNEQFF. CDR3 nucleotides: TGTGCCAGCAGGATAAGCGGGAGCTCCTCCAATGAGCAGTTCTTC. V and J are TRBV5-5 and TRBJ2-1; 8 bases align to TRBD2. CDR1 and CDR2 (germline): SGHKS, YYEKEE (reference sequence). This CDR3 has 15 amino acids.

This clonotype was detected only once. The genes are TRBV19 and TRBJ2-3; a weak D match, TRBD1 (5 bases). Looked up from germline, CDR1 is LNHDA and CDR2 is SQIVND (reference sequence). Trimming took 5 bases from V and 1 from J, leaving 19 bases between them. The CDR3 extends over 17 amino acids. In DNA form, the CDR3 reads TGTGCCAGTAGTCCTAACGGACAAATCGGCGGCACAGATACGCAGTATTTT. This codes for CASSPNGQIGGTDTQYF. Full variable domain (rest looked up from reference TRBV19 and TRBJ2-3): DGGITQSPKYLFRKEGQNVTLSCEQNLNHDAMYWYRQDPGQGLRLIYYSQIVNDFQKGDIAEGYSVSREKKESFPLTVTSAQKNPTAFYLCASSPNGQIGGTDTQYFGPGTRLTVL.

This clonotype has just a few counts. The rearrangement uses TRBV20-1 and TRBJ2-7; D gene unclear. Germline V gene sequence: CDR1 DFQATT, CDR2 SNEGSKA (reference sequence). V was clipped by 3 bases and J by 3 bases, with 6 bases between them. This CDR3 is built from 11 residues. DNA of the CDR3: TGCAGTGCTAGCCCAGACTACGAGCAGTACTTC. Protein: CSASPDYEQYF.

V is TRBV7-2 and J is TRBJ2-7, with D possibly being TRBD2 (6 bases). Trimming stripped 5 bases from V and 0 bases from J, with 20 bases between. Looked up from germline, CDR1 is SGHTA and CDR2 is FQGNSA. This CDR3 is 17 amino acids long. The CDR3 nucleotides are TGTGCCAGCAGCCCACGTACCCGAGCCGGGAGCTCCTACGAGCAGTACTTC. It specifies CASSPRTRAGSSYEQYF.

This clonotype occurred once. V is TRBV24-1 and J is TRBJ2-1, with D perhaps matching TRBD2 (5 bases). The CDR3 consists of 16 residues. Trimming left V 3 bases short and J 0 bases short, with 11 bases between. Germline V gives CDR1 KGHDR, CDR2 SFDVKD. CDR3 nucleotides: TGTGCCACCAGTGATGCAGCGGTTAGCTCCTACAATGAGCAGTTCTTC. Protein: CATSDAAVSSYNEQFF.

This clonotype was observed many times. The rearrangement uses TRBV7-2 and TRBJ1-2; D unresolved. Per germline, CDR1 SGHTA and CDR2 FQGNSA. Between the trimmed V and J ends, which lost 5 bases and 6 bases, there was a span of 16 bases. The CDR3 spans 14 residues. The CDR3 reads CASSPDTNPNGYTF. CDR3 sequence (DNA): TGTGCCAGCAGCCCTGACACGAACCCCAATGGCTACACCTTC.